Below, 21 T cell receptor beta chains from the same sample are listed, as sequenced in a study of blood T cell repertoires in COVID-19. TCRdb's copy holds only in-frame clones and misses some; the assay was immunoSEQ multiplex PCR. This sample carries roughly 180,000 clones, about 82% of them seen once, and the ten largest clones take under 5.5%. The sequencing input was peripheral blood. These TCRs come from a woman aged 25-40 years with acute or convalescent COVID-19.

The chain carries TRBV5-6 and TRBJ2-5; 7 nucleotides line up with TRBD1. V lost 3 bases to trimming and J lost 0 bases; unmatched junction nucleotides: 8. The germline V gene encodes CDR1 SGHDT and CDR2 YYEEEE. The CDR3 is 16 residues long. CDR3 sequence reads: CASSSWGQSYQETQYF. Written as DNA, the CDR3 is TGTGCCAGCAGCTCCTGGGGACAGAGCTACCAAGAGACCCAGTACTTC.

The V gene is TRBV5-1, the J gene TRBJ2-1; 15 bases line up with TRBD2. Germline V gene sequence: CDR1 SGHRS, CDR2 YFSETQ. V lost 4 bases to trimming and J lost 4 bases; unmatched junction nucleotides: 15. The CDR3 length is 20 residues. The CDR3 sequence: CASSVGGTSGRFPIYNEQFF. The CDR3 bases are TGCGCCAGCAGCGTTGGGGGGACTAGCGGGAGGTTCCCCATATACAATGAGCAGTTCTTC.

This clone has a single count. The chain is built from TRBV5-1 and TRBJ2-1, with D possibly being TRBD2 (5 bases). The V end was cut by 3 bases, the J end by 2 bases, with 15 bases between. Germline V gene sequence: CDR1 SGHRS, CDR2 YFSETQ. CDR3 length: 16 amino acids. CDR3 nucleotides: TGCGCCAGCAGCTGGACTTCTCTTAGGGCCTACAATGAGCAGTTCTTC. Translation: CASSWTSLRAYNEQFF.

DNA of the CDR3: TGTGCCAGCAGTTGGCGGCCCAATGCCGGCAATGAGCAGTTCTTC. Protein: CASSWRPNAGNEQFF. The V call is TRBV6-5, the J call TRBJ2-1; D not certain. This CDR3 contains 15 residues. CDR1 is MNHEY and CDR2 is SVGAGI in the germline V gene. With 4 bases removed from V and 6 bases from J, the gap between germline ends came to 16 bases.

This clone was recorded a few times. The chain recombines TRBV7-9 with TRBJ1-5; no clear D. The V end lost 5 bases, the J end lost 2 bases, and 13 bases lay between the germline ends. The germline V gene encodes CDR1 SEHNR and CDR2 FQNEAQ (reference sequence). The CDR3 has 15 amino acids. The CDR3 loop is CASSLGGIGNQPQHF. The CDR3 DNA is TGTGCCAGCAGCCTAGGAGGGATTGGCAATCAGCCCCAGCATTTT.

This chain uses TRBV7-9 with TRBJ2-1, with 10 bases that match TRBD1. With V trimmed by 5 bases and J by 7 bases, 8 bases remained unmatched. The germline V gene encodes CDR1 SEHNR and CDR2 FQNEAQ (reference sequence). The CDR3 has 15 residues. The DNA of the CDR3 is TGTGCCAGCAGCCCCAAGCGGACAGGGGGGAATGAGCAGTTCTTC. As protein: CASSPKRTGGNEQFF.

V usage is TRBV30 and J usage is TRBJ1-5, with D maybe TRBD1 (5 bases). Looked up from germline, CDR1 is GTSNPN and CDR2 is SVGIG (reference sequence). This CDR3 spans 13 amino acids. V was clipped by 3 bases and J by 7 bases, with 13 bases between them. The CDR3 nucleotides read TGTGCCTGGAGCGGACAAGGCATCCAGCCCCAGCATTTT. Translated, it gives CAWSGQGIQPQHF.

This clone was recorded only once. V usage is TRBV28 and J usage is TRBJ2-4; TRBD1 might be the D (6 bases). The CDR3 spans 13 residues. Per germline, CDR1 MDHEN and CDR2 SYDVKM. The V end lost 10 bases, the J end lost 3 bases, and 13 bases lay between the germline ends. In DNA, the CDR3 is TGTGCCACAGGGGCACGCAACAAAAACATTCAGTACTTC. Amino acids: CATGARNKNIQYF.

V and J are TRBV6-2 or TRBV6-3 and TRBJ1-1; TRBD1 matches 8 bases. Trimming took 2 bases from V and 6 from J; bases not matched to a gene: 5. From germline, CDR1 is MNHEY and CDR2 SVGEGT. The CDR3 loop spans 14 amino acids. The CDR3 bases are TGTGCCAGCAGTTACGACAGGGGCAATGCTGAAGCTTTCTTT. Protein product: CASSYDRGNAEAFF.

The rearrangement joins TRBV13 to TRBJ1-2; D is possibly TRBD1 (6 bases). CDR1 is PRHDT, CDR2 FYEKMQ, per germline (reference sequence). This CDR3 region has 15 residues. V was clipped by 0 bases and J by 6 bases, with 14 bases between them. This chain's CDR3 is CASSLGPRGMDGYTF. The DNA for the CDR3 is TGTGCCAGCAGCTTAGGCCCCAGGGGAATGGATGGCTACACCTTC.

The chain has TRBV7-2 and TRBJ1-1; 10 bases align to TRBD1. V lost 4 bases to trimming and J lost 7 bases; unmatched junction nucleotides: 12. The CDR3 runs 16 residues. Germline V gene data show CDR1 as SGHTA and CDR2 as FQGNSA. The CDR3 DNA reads TGTGCCAGCAGCTCAGGGACAGGGGTAGTGGGTGGTGAAGCTTTCTTT. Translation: CASSSGTGVVGGEAFF.

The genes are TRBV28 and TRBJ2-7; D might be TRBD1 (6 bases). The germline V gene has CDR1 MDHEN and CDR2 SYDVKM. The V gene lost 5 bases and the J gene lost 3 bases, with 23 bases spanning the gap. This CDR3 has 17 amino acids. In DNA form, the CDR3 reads TGTGCCAGCAGTGGGTTCTTAACAGGGTCCCGAAACTACGAGCAGTACTTC. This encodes CASSGFLTGSRNYEQYF.

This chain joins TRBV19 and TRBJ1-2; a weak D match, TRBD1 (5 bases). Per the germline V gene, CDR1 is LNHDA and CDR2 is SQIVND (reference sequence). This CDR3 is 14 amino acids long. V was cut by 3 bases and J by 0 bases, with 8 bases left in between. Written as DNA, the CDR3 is TGTGCCAGTAGTATCAGGGTTACTAACTATGGCTACACCTTC. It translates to CASSIRVTNYGYTF.

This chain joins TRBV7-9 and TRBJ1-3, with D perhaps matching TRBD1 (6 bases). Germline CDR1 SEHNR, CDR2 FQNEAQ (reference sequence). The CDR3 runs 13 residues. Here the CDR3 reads CVTRRGSGNTIYF. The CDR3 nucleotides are TGTGTTACACGCAGGGGCTCTGGAAACACCATATATTTT.

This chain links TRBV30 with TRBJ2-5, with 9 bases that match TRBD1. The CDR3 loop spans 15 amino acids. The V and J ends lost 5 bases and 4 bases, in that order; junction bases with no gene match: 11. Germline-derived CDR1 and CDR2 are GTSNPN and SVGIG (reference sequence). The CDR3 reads CAWHTPGQGGETQYF. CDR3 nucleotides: TGTGCCTGGCATACTCCGGGACAGGGAGGAGAGACCCAGTACTTC.

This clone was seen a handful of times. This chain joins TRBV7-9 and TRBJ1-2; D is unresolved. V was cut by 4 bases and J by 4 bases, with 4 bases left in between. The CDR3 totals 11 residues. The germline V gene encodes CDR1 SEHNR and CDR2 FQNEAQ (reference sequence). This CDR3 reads CASSSSYGYTF. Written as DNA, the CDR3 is TGTGCCAGCAGCTCGAGCTATGGCTACACCTTC. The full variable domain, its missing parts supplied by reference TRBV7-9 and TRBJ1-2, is DTGVSQNPRHKITKRGQNVTFRCDPISEHNRLYWYRQTLGQGPEFLTYFQNEAQLEKSRLLSDRFSAERPKGSFSTLEIQRTEQGDSAMYLCASSSSYGYTFGSGTRLTVV.

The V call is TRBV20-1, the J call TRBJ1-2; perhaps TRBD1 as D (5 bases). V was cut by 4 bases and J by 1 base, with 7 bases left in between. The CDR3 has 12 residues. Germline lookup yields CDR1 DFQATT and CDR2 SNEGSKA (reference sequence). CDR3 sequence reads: CSAIDSNYGYTF. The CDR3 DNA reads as TGCAGTGCTATTGACAGTAACTATGGCTACACCTTC.

CDR3 coding DNA: TGCGCCAGCAGCCAAGATACAGGGTCGGGAGGCTACACCTTC. Its protein product is CASSQDTGSGGYTF. The rearrangement links TRBV4-3 to TRBJ1-2, with D possibly being TRBD1 (6 bases). This CDR3 is built from 14 residues. Germline V gives CDR1 LGHNA, CDR2 YSLEER. V was trimmed by 0 bases and J by 8 bases, leaving 13 bases between them.

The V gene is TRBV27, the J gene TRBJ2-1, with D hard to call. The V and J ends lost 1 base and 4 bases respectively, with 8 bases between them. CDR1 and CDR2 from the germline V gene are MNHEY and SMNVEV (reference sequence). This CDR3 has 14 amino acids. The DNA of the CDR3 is TGTGCCAGCAGTTTATTAGGCAGGTACAATGAGCAGTTCTTC. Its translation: CASSLLGRYNEQFF.

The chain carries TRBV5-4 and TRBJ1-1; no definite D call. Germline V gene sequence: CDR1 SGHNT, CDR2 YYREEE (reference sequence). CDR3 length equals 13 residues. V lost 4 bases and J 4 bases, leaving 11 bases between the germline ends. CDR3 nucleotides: TGTGCCAGCAGCGAGAGCGTTGGCACTGAAGCTTTCTTT. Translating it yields CASSESVGTEAFF.

For the CDR3, the DNA is TGCAGCGTTGAAGAGAGAGGTCCCGGGGAGCTGTTTTTT. Residues: CSVEERGPGELFF. This rearrangement joins TRBV29-1 to TRBJ2-2; no clear D gene. V lost 0 bases, J lost 6 bases, and 8 bases lay in between. CDR1 and CDR2 (germline): SQVTM, ANQGSEA. This CDR3 is built from 13 residues.